This T cell receptor beta chain was documented in a study of T cell clonotyping in hematopoietic cell transplantation. Whole-study context: Recipients' pretransplant samples followed cytoreduction. Study findings and constraints: Few recipient clonotypes overlapped donors; over 95% were de novo at given depth.

This clone appeared a single time. Its target is unknown. V dropped 1 base and J dropped 3; count of bases not matched to a gene: 4. The germline gives CDR1 MDHEN, CDR2 SYDVKM. This CDR3 has 15 residues. The method was immunoSEQ multiplex PCR; TCRdb's version includes in-frame clones alone and lacks a portion of them. The sample includes approximately 41,000 clones, around 85% of them seen just once. The time point was: recipient sample about 28 days before transplant, after cytoreduction. This TCR was sampled from a man between 60 and 75 years old with acute myeloid leukemia. Some clones in this sample may be carry-over from other donors' samples. Sequenced material: peripheral blood mononuclear cells, taken before stem cell transplant. V and J are TRBV28 and TRBJ2-3; TRBD1 agrees at 7 bases. CDR3 loop: CASSLSYRGTDTQYF. The CDR3 coding sequence is TGTGCCAGCAGTTTATCCTACAGGGGAACAGATACGCAGTATTTT. Supplemented by reference TRBV28 and TRBJ2-3, the full variable domain reads DVKVTQSSRYLVKRTGEKVFLECVQDMDHENMFWYRQDPGLGLRLIYFSYDVKMKEKGDIPEGYSVSREKKERFSLILESASTNQTSMYLCASSLSYRGTDTQYFGPGTRLTVL.